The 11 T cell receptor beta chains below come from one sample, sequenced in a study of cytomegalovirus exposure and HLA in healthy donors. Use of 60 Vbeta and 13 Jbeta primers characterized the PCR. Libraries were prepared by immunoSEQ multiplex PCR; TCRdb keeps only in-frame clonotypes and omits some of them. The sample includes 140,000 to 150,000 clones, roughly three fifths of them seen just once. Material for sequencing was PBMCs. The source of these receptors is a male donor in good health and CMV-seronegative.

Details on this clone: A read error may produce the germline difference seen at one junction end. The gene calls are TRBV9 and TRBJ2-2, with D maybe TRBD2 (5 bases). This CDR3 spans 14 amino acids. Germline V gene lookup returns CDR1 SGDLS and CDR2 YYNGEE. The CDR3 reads CASSVGGSTGELLF. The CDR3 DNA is TGTGCCAGCAGCGTAGGCGGGTCCACCGGGGAGCTGCTTTTT.

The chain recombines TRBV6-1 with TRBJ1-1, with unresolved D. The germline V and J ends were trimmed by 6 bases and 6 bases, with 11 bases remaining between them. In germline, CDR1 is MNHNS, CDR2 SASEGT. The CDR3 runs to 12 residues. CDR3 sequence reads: CASSPGFSEAFF. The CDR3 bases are TGTGCCAGCAGCCCCGGGTTTTCTGAAGCTTTCTTT.

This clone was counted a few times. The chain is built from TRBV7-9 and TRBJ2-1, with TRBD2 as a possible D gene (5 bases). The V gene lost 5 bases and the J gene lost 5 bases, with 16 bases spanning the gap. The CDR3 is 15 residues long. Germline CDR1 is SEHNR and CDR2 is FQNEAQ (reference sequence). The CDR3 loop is CASSRRTGLNNEQFF. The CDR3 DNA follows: TGTGCCAGCAGCCGAAGGACGGGGTTGAACAATGAGCAGTTCTTC.

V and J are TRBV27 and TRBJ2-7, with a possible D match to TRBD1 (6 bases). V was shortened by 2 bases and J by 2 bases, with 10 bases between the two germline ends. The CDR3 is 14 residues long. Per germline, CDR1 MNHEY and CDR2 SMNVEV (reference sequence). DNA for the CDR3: TGTGCCAGCAGTTTAGGGGGCGGTCCCTACGAGCAGTACTTC. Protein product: CASSLGGGPYEQYF.

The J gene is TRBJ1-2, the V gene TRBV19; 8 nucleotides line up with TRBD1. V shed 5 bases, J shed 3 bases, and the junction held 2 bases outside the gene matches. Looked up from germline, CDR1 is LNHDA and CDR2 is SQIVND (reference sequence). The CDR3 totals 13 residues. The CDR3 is CASSETGDYGYTF. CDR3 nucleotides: TGTGCCAGTAGTGAGACAGGGGACTATGGCTACACCTTC.

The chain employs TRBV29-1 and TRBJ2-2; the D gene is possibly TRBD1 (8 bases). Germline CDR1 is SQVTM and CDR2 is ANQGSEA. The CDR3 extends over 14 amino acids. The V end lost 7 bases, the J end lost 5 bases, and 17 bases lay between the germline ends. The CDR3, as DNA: TGCAGCGCCCGAGCGGGACAGGCAACCGGGGAGCTGTTTTTT. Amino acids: CSARAGQATGELFF.

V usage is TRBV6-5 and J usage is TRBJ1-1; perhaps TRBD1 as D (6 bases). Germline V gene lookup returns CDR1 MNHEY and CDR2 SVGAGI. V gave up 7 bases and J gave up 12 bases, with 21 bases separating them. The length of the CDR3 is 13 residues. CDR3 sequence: CASNLGTSYGPFF. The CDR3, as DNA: TGTGCCAGCAACCTCGGGACATCATACGGGCCTTTCTTT.

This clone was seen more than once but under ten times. CDR3 DNA sequence: TGTGCCAGCAGTTCCCACGTGGACAGGCCCACTGAAGCTTTCTTT. Translation gives CASSSHVDRPTEAFF. This chain links TRBV27 with TRBJ1-1, with 7 bases identical to TRBD1. The CDR3 loop spans 15 amino acids. Germline V gene data show CDR1 as MNHEY and CDR2 as SMNVEV (reference sequence). The ends lost 4 bases at V and 4 bases at J; junction bases unmatched: 9.

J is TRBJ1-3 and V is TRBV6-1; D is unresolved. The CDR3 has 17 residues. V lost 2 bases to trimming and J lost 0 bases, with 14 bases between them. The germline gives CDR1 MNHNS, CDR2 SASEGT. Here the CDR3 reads CASSEFSGPPSGNTIYF. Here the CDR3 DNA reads TGTGCCAGCAGTGAATTCTCAGGCCCACCCTCTGGAAACACCATATATTTT.

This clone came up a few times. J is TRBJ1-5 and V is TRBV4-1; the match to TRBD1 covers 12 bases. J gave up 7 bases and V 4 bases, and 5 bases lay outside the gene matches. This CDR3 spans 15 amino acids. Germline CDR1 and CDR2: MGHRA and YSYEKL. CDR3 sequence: CASSPGQGARQPQHF. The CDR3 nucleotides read TGCGCCAGCAGCCCGGGACAGGGGGCTCGGCAGCCCCAGCATTTT.

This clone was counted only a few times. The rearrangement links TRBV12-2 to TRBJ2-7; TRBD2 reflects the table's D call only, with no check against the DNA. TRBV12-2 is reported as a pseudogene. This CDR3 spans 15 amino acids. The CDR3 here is CASRLGGAGHYEQYF. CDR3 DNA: TGTGCAAGTCGCTTGGGGGGGGCAGGGCACTACGAGCAGTACTTC.